This T cell receptor (beta chain) was found in a study of sequential checkpoint blockade in melanoma. Study at large: First-line arms were nivolumab then ipilimumab, or the reverse, randomized 1:1. Each arm's sequence ended with maintenance nivolumab.

The CDR3 is 17 amino acids. Trimming removed 5 bases from V and 4 bases from J; junction bases left unmatched: 13. CDR1 and CDR2 from the germline V gene are SGHVS and FNYEAQ. This clone was detected only once. As to treatment: randomized to nivolumab then ipilimumab (arm A) or the reverse (arm B). DNA-damaging chemotherapy had not been given to any patient beforehand. From thawed PBMCs, live CD3+CD8+ cells negative for CD19 and CD56 were sorted. Using immunoSEQ multiplex PCR, the repertoire was profiled, and TCRdb retains in-frame clones only, with some absent. Altogether about 9,100 clones are present, around 80% being singletons, with the ten largest covering about a fifth.

Sequencing used CD8+ T cells sorted from blood (inferred from file names), obtained from a patient given nivolumab and ipilimumab in sequence. This TCR was sampled from a human donor with melanoma. The rearrangement uses TRBV7-6 and TRBJ2-3, with 9 positions matching TRBD2. CDR3 sequence: CASSPSGGSGGADTQYF. The CDR3 DNA follows: TGTGCCAGCAGCCCTAGCGGAGGTAGCGGGGGTGCAGATACGCAGTATTTT. Combining the CDR3 with reference TRBV7-6 and TRBJ2-3 gives the whole variable domain GAGVSQSPRYKVTKRGQDVALRCDPISGHVSLYWYRQALGQGPEFLTYFNYEAQQDKSGLPNDRFSAERPEGSISTLTIQRTEQRDSAMYRCASSPSGGSGGADTQYFGPGTRLTVL.